The 14 T cell receptor beta chains given below trace back to one sample, sequenced in a study of CD8+ T cells in alopecia areata. Sequencing relied on a cDNA template that was reverse transcribed from extracted RNA. Repertoires were generated with immunoSEQ multiplex PCR, while TCRdb's copy carries only in-frame clones and drops some. The repertoire holds about 210,000 clones, with less than 45% as singletons. As for treatment: oral pan-JAK inhibitor, 5-10 mg twice daily. The sequenced sample was CD4+ T cells sorted from blood, obtained at roughly week 36, from a patient treated with tofacitinib. The receptors shown here come from a human donor with alopecia areata.

The rearrangement uses TRBV7-6 and TRBJ1-4; weak D call: TRBD1 (6 bases). This CDR3 contains 14 residues. V dropped 6 bases and J dropped 6 bases, with 14 bases sitting between them. CDR1 SGHVS and CDR2 FNYEAQ come from the germline V gene. The CDR3 region is CASSRTTGDEKLFF. For the CDR3, the DNA is TGTGCCAGCAGTAGAACGACAGGAGATGAAAAACTGTTTTTT.

The rearrangement links TRBV20-1 to TRBJ2-5; perhaps TRBD1 as D (5 bases). CDR1 is DFQATT and CDR2 is SNEGSKA in the germline V gene (reference sequence). Trimming cost V 3 bases and J 5 bases, with 7 bases left between them. CDR3 length: 11 amino acids. CDR3 bases: TGCAGTGCTAGTAAGGGGGAGACCCAGTACTTC. Encoded protein: CSASKGETQYF.

This clone has more than one count but fewer than ten. The chain has TRBV5-1 and TRBJ2-1, with a possible D match to TRBD2 (6 bases). Germline loops: CDR1 SGHRS, CDR2 YFSETQ. With 3 bases removed from V and 9 bases from J, the gap between germline ends came to 16 bases. CDR3 size: 14 residues. The CDR3 protein is CASSSGGLQAEQFF. CDR3 coding DNA: TGCGCCAGCAGCTCCGGGGGATTACAAGCTGAGCAGTTCTTC. The whole variable domain, filled in from reference TRBV5-1 and TRBJ2-1, reads KAGVTQTPRYLIKTRGQQVTLSCSPISGHRSVSWYQQTPGQGLQFLFEYFSETQRNKGNFPGRFSGRQFSNSRSEMNVSTLELGDSALYLCASSSGGLQAEQFFGPGTRLTVL.

The chain couples TRBV6-5 to TRBJ2-7; D is possibly TRBD1 (6 bases). The CDR3 spans 11 residues. Between the trimmed V and J ends, which lost 6 bases and 7 bases, there was a span of 10 bases. Germline loops: CDR1 MNHEY, CDR2 SVGAGI. CDR3 sequence reads: CASRRQGEQYF. CDR3 nucleotide sequence: TGTGCCAGCAGACGGCAGGGGGAGCAGTACTTC.

The V call is TRBV6-5, the J call TRBJ2-5; TRBD1 agrees at 8 bases. This CDR3 has 16 residues. Trimming took 0 bases from V and 2 from J; bases not matched to a gene: 5. Per the germline V gene, CDR1 is MNHEY and CDR2 is SVGAGI. The CDR3 bases are TGTGCCAGCAGTTACTCGAGAACAGGGGGACAAGAGACCCAGTACTTC. This codes for CASSYSRTGGQETQYF.

This rearrangement joins TRBV1 to TRBJ2-1; the table assigns TRBD2, which was not confirmed against the DNA. TRBV1 is an annotated pseudogene. This CDR3 region has 16 residues. CDR3 residues: CTSSLMSSGSINEQFF. Written as DNA, the CDR3 is TGCACCAGCAGCCTAATGTCTAGCGGGAGTATCAATGAGCAGTTCTTC.

The chain joins TRBV29-1 to TRBJ1-2; perhaps TRBD1 as D (6 bases). The germline V and J ends were trimmed by 6 bases and 4 bases, with 15 bases remaining between them. Germline V gene data show CDR1 as SQVTM and CDR2 as ANQGSEA. The CDR3 contains 13 residues. The CDR3 loop is CSVGEGGTYGYTF. CDR3 sequence (DNA): TGCAGCGTCGGGGAGGGGGGGACCTATGGCTACACCTTC.

The rearrangement uses TRBV27 and TRBJ2-7; D remains unclear. The CDR3 totals 15 residues. The V gene's germline CDR1 is MNHEY and CDR2 SMNVEV (reference sequence). V shed 0 bases and J shed 2 bases, with 11 bases lying between them. CDR3 region: CASSLSPRLPYEQYF. CDR3 DNA sequence: TGTGCCAGCAGTTTATCCCCCAGGCTACCCTACGAGCAGTACTTC.

This chain joins TRBV19 and TRBJ2-1; D not certain. CDR1 is LNHDA, CDR2 SQIVND, per germline (reference sequence). V lost 5 bases and J 6 bases, leaving 17 bases between the germline ends. There are 15 residues in the CDR3. The CDR3 DNA sequence: TGTGCCAGTAGTTTGTCGGGTTCCTCTCGCAATGAGCAGTTCTTC. This translates into CASSLSGSSRNEQFF.

This chain links TRBV7-9 with TRBJ2-7, with 7 nucleotides matching TRBD1. CDR1 is SEHNR, CDR2 FQNEAQ, per germline (reference sequence). With 2 bases clipped from V and 5 bases from J, the junction kept 12 bases outside the gene matches. The CDR3 extends over 16 amino acids. CDR3 amino acids: CASSLYTDRRKNEQYF. The CDR3 DNA is TGTGCCAGCAGCTTATACACGGACAGGCGGAAAAACGAGCAGTACTTC.

The chain couples TRBV15 to TRBJ2-2; 14 bases are a match to TRBD2. This CDR3 comprises 16 residues. V lost 2 bases, J lost 6 bases, and 2 bases stayed unmatched. Germline CDR1 is LNHNV and CDR2 is YYDKDF (reference sequence). The chain's CDR3 is CATSRKGLAGAGELFF. The CDR3 DNA is TGTGCCACCAGCAGAAAGGGACTAGCGGGAGCCGGGGAGCTGTTTTTT.

This rearrangement joins TRBV19 to TRBJ1-2, with D possibly matching TRBD1 (5 bases). V was cut by 5 bases and J by 8 bases, with 15 bases left in between. The CDR3 length is 13 residues. The germline V gene has CDR1 LNHDA and CDR2 SQIVND (reference sequence). CDR3 protein: CASSPQGLGGYTF. The CDR3 coding sequence is TGTGCCAGTAGTCCCCAGGGACTAGGGGGCTACACCTTC.

The chain employs TRBV9 and TRBJ2-7, with TRBD2 identical over 7 bases. Trimming removed 2 bases from V and 2 bases from J; junction bases left unmatched: 7. The germline V gene has CDR1 SGDLS and CDR2 YYNGEE. The CDR3 has 15 amino acids. The chain's CDR3 is CASSVGLADAYEQYF. CDR3 nucleotides: TGTGCCAGCAGCGTGGGGCTAGCGGATGCCTACGAGCAGTACTTC.

This clone was detected only a few times. V is TRBV29-1 and J is TRBJ1-3; D possibly corresponds to TRBD1 (5 bases). The CDR3 totals 13 residues. Germline V gives CDR1 SQVTM, CDR2 ANQGSEA. The V gene lost 4 bases and the J gene lost 2 bases, with 9 bases spanning the gap. CDR3 residues: CSVGRGPGNTIYF. The DNA of the CDR3 is TGCAGCGTTGGACGGGGCCCTGGAAACACCATATATTTT.